This T cell receptor beta chain stems from a study of blood T cells in healthy people across ages. General observations from the study: In these data, TCR beta diversity tracked strongly with naive T cell percentage.

The donors, all healthy, were Caucasians living in Russia, aged roughly 6 to 100. A second PCR, run for about 7 to 11 cycles, used a sample-barcoded 5' primer plus a J-beta primer mix. Each CDR3 protein gets one entry after TCRdb re-called the 5' RACE reads with MiXCR. The table has around 1,000,000 distinct CDR3 sequences, roughly two fifths seen once. Worth noting for this clonotype: The antigen is undetermined.

The CDR3 covers 14 residues. V gave up 5 bases and J gave up 8 bases, with 18 bases separating them. Germline V gene lookup returns CDR1 SNHLY and CDR2 FYNNEI. The V and J genes are TRBV2 and TRBJ1-2; no clear D gene. Sequenced input: blood. The receptor comes from a man between 18 and 35 years old in good health. The CDR3: CASSPPQVLAGYTF. CDR3 sequence (DNA): TGTGCCAGCAGTCCCCCCCAGGTCTTAGCGGGCTACACCTTC.